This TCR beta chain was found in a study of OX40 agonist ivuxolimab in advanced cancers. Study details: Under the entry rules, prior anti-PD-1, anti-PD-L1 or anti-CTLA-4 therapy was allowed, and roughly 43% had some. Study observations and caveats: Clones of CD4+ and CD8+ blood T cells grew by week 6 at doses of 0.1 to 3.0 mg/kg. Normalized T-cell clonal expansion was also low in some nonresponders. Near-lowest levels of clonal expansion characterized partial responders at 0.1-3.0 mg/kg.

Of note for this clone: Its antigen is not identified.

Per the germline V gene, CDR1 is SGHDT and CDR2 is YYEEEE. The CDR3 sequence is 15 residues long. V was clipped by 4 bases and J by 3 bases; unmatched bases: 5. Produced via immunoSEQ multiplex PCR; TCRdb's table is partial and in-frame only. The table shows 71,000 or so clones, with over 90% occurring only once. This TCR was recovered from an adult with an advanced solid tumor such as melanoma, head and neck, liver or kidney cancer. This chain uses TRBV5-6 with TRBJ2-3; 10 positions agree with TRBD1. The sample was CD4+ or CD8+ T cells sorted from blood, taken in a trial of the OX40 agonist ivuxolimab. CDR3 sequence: CASSTGQGVTDTQYF. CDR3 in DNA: TGTGCCAGCAGCACCGGACAGGGGGTGACAGATACGCAGTATTTT.